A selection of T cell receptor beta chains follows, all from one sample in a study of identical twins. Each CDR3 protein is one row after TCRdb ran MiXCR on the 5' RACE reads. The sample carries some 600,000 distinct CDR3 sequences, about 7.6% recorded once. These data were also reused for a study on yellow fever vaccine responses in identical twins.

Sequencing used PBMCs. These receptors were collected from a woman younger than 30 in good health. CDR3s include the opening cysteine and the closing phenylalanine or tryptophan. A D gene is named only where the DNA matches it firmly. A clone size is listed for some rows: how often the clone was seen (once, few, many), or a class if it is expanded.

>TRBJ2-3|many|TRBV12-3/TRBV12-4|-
CASSSPNTDTQYF
TGTGCCAGCAGTTCCCCTAACACAGATACGCAGTATTTT
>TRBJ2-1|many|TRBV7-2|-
CASSLYGAPEAYNEQFF
TGTGCCAGCAGCTTATATGGGGCTCCCGAAGCCTACAATGAGCAGTTCTTC
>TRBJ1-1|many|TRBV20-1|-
CSARDRRKNTEAFF
TGCAGTGCTAGAGATCGTAGGAAGAACACTGAAGCTTTCTTT
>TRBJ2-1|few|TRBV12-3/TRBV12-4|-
CASSRGARGNEQFF
TGTGCCAGCAGTAGGGGGGCGCGGGGGAATGAGCAGTTCTTC
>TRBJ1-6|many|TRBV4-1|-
CASSQDPSSYNSPLHF
TGCGCCAGCAGCCAAGACCCGAGCTCCTATAATTCACCCCTCCACTTT
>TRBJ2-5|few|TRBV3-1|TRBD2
CASSQVIPGLELGGETQYF
TGTGCCAGCAGCCAAGTAATACCGGGACTAGAATTAGGTGGCGAGACCCAGTACTTC
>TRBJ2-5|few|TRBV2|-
CASIARGLGVWTQYF
TGTGCCAGCATCGCGAGAGGCCTAGGGGTCTGGACCCAGTACTTC
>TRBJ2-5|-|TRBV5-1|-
CASSLGDLRDWETQYF
TGCGCCAGCAGCTTGGGTGATCTACGGGACTGGGAGACCCAGTACTTC
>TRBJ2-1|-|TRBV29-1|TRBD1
CSATGGLF
TGCAGCGCAACAGGGGGGCTCTTC
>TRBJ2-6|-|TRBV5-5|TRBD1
CASSTPDRGLGANVLTF
TGTGCCAGCAGCACCCCGGACAGGGGGCTCGGGGCCAACGTCCTGACTTTC
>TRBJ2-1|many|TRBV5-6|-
CASSWGWPLPRNEQFF
TGTGCCAGCAGCTGGGGGTGGCCTCTGCCTCGGAATGAGCAGTTCTTC
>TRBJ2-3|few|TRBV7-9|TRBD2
CASSQQGLADTQYF
TGTGCCAGCAGCCAACAGGGACTAGCGGATACGCAGTATTTT
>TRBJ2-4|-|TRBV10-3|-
CAISEPPTPNIQYF
TGTGCCATCAGTGAGCCCCCCACCCCCAACATTCAGTACTTC
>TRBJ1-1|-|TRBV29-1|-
CSVLQYTEAFF
TGCAGCGTTCTACAGTACACTGAAGCTTTCTTT
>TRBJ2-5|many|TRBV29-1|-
CSIIRDGETQYF
TGCAGCATAATCAGGGACGGAGAGACCCAGTACTTC
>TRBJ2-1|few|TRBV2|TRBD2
CASSDPGTNYNEQFF
TGTGCCAGCAGTGATCCCGGGACTAACTACAATGAGCAGTTCTTC
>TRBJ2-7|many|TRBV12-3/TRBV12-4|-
CASSSEGGLYEQYF
TGTGCCAGCAGCTCGGAGGGGGGCCTCTACGAGCAGTACTTC
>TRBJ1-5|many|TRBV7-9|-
CASSPGDGNQPQHF
TGTGCCAGCAGCCCAGGGGACGGCAATCAGCCCCAGCATTTT
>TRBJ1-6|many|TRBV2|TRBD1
CASSLGTEYNSPLHF
TGTGCCAGCAGCCTCGGGACAGAGTATAATTCACCCCTCCACTTT
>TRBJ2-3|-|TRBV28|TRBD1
CASSLIPGQEDTQYF
TGTGCCAGCAGTTTAATTCCCGGACAGGAGGATACGCAGTATTTT